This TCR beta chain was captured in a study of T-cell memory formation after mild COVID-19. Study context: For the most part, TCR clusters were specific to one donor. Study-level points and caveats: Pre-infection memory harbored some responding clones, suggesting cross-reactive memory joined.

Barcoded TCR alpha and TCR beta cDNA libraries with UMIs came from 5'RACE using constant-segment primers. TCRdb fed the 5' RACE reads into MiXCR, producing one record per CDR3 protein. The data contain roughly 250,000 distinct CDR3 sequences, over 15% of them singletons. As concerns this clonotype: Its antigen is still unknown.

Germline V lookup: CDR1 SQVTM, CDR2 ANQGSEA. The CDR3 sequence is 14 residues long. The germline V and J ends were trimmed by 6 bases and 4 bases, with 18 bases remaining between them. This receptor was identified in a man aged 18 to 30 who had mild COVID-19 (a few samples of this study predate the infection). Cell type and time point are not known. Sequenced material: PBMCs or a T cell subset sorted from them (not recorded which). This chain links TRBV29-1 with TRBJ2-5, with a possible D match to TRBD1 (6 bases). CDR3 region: CSVPASVQGETQYF. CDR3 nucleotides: TGCAGCGTACCCGCGTCGGTACAGGGAGAGACCCAGTACTTC.